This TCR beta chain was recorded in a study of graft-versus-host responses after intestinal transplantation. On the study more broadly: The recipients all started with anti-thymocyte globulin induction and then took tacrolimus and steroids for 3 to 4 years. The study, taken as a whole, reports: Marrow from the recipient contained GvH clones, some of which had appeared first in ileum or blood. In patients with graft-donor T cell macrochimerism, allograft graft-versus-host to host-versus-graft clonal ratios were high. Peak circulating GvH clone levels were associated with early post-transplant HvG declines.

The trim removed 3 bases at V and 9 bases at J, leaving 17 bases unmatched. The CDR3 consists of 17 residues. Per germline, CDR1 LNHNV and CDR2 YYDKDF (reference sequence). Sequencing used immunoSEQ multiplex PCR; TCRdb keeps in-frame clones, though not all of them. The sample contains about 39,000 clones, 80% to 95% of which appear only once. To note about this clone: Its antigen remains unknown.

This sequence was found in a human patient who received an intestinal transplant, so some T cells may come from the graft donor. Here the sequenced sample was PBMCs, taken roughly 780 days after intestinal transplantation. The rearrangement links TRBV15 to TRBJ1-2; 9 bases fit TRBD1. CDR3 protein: CATSSPGQGVSVLSYTF. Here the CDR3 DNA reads TGTGCCACCAGCAGTCCGGGACAGGGAGTTTCCGTATTAAGCTACACCTTC.